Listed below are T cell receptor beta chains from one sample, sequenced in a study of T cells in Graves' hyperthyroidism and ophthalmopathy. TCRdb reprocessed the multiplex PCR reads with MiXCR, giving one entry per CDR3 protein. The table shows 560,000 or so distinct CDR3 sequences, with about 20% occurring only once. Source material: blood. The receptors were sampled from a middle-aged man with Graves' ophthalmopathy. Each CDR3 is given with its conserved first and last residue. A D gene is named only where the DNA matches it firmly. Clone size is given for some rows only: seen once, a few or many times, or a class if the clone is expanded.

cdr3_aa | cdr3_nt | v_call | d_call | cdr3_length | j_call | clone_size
CASRTTGYQPQHF | TGTGCCAGCAGAACGACAGGGTATCAGCCCCAGCATTTT | TRBV6-1 | TRBD1 | 13 | TRBJ1-5 | few
CASSSNLYEQYF | TGTGCCAGCAGTTCTAACCTTTACGAGCAGTACTTC | TRBV27 | . | 12 | TRBJ2-7 | few
CASSDRGQGMNTEAFF | TGTGCCAGCAGTGACAGGGGGCAAGGTATGAACACTGAAGCTTTCTTT | TRBV2 | TRBD1 | 16 | TRBJ1-1 | .
CASSPSQGPTMNTEAFF | TGTGCCAGCAGCCCAAGCCAGGGTCCCACCATGAACACTGAAGCTTTCTTT | TRBV27 | . | 17 | TRBJ1-1 | .
CASSPGLAGVETQFF | TGTGCCAGCAGCCCGGGACTAGCGGGAGTAGAGACCCAGTTCTTC | TRBV11-2 | TRBD2 | 15 | TRBJ2-1 | .
CASSLAGPSSYEQYF | TGTGCCAGCAGTTTAGCGGGGCCCAGCTCCTACGAGCAGTACTTC | TRBV28 | . | 15 | TRBJ2-7 | many
CASSRRDDVGDTQYF | TGTGCCAGCAGCCGCCGGGATGACGTGGGAGATACGCAGTATTTT | TRBV11-1 | . | 15 | TRBJ2-3 | .
CASSDTKYRDYPRDIQYF | TGTGCCAGCAGCGACACAAAATACCGGGACTACCCGCGGGACATTCAGTACTTC | TRBV7-8 | TRBD2 | 18 | TRBJ2-4 | .
CASKGAGWGYEQYF | TGTGCCAGCAAGGGGGCAGGTTGGGGGTACGAGCAGTACTTC | TRBV12-3/TRBV12-4 | TRBD1 | 14 | TRBJ2-7 | .
CALIGGTDTYEQYF | TGTGCCCTCATTGGGGGAACAGATACCTACGAGCAGTACTTC | TRBV2 | . | 14 | TRBJ2-7 | many
CASSSLLAGAPYEQYF | TGTGCCAGCAGTTCCCTACTAGCGGGAGCACCGTACGAGCAGTACTTC | TRBV5-4 | TRBD2 | 16 | TRBJ2-7 | .
CASITELVGPYEQYF | TGTGCCAGCATCACGGAGCTAGTTGGGCCCTACGAGCAGTACTTC | TRBV28 | . | 15 | TRBJ2-7 | many
CASSVSGGEEPQHF | TGTGCCAGCAGCGTGTCGGGGGGTGAGGAGCCCCAGCATTTT | TRBV9 | . | 14 | TRBJ1-5 | few
CASSLRQDRGNEQFF | TGTGCCAGCAGTTTACGACAAGACAGGGGCAATGAGCAGTTCTTC | TRBV28 | TRBD1 | 15 | TRBJ2-1 | few
CASRRLAGDTDTQYF | TGTGCCAGCAGGAGACTAGCGGGAGACACAGATACGCAGTATTTT | TRBV6-2/TRBV6-3 | TRBD2 | 15 | TRBJ2-3 | few
CASSIRVTNEQYF | TGTGCCAGTAGTATTCGGGTAACTAACGAGCAGTACTTC | TRBV19 | . | 13 | TRBJ2-7 | few
CSARALGSGSTDTQYF | TGCAGTGCTAGAGCGCTGGGTAGCGGGAGCACAGATACGCAGTATTTT | TRBV20-1 | TRBD2 | 16 | TRBJ2-3 | many
CSAQTGRTSYYEQYF | TGCAGTGCTCAGACAGGGCGAACTTCTTACTACGAGCAGTACTTC | TRBV20-1 | TRBD1 | 15 | TRBJ2-7 | few
CATEQGASEQFF | TGTGCCACCGAACAGGGGGCGAGTGAGCAGTTCTTC | TRBV10-3 | TRBD1 | 12 | TRBJ2-1 | .
CASSYLPPRTGGTNEKLFF | TGTGCCAGCAGTTACTTACCCCCTCGGACAGGGGGGACTAATGAAAAACTGTTTTTT | TRBV6-5 | TRBD1 | 19 | TRBJ1-4 | few
CASSMTGGQPQHF | TGCGCCAGCAGCATGACAGGGGGTCAGCCCCAGCATTTT | TRBV5-1 | TRBD1 | 13 | TRBJ1-5 | few
CASSPRVVGNQPQHF | TGTGCCAGCAGCCCCAGGGTTGTGGGCAATCAGCCCCAGCATTTT | TRBV12-3/TRBV12-4 | . | 15 | TRBJ1-5 | few
CASRTGTSGRNEQFF | TGTGCCAGCAGAACCGGGACTAGCGGGAGGAATGAGCAGTTCTTC | TRBV6-2/TRBV6-3 | TRBD2 | 15 | TRBJ2-1 | .
CASSQAGGGDTQYF | TGTGCCAGCAGCCAAGCCGGGGGTGGAGATACGCAGTATTTT | TRBV14 | . | 14 | TRBJ2-3 | few
CVISEGLKGQASSYEQYF | TGTGTCATCAGTGAGGGTCTTAAAGGACAGGCGAGCTCCTACGAGCAGTACTTC | TRBV10-3 | TRBD1 | 18 | TRBJ2-7 | few
CASSPPMAGVGYEQYF | TGTGCCAGCTCACCACCGATGGCGGGAGTAGGTTACGAGCAGTACTTC | TRBV18 | TRBD2 | 16 | TRBJ2-7 | many
CASSLAGGPEYEQYF | TGTGCCAGCAGCTTAGCGGGAGGGCCTGAGTACGAGCAGTACTTC | TRBV5-6 | TRBD2 | 15 | TRBJ2-7 | .
CASSLERGAANQPQHF | TGTGCCAGCAGCTTAGAGCGGGGGGCCGCAAATCAGCCCCAGCATTTT | TRBV7-9 | . | 16 | TRBJ1-5 | few
CASSSTGTVYGYTF | TGTGCCAGCAGTTCAACCGGGACAGTCTATGGCTACACCTTC | TRBV28 | TRBD1 | 14 | TRBJ1-2 | many
CASSRDRGLRGNEKLFF | TGTGCCAGCAGCCGGGACAGGGGACTACGGGGTAATGAAAAACTGTTTTTT | TRBV27 | TRBD1 | 17 | TRBJ1-4 | once
CAWTNGPLTGELFF | TGTGCCTGGACTAACGGGCCTCTCACCGGGGAGCTGTTTTTT | TRBV30 | . | 14 | TRBJ2-2 | few
CSVFWASPDNEQFF | TGCAGCGTTTTTTGGGCTAGTCCCGACAATGAGCAGTTCTTC | TRBV29-1 | . | 14 | TRBJ2-1 | .
CARLGHTRFGPTYEQYF | TGTGCCAGACTGGGACATACAAGATTCGGACCAACCTACGAGCAGTACTTC | TRBV9 | . | 17 | TRBJ2-7 | .
CSVASRGYNEQFF | TGCAGCGTTGCATCCAGGGGGTACAATGAGCAGTTCTTC | TRBV29-1 | TRBD1 | 13 | TRBJ2-1 | .
CASSEPGRGEQFF | TGTGCCAGCAGTGAACCAGGGAGGGGTGAGCAGTTCTTC | TRBV6-1 | TRBD2 | 13 | TRBJ2-1 | .
CASSLQRGSTDTQYF | TGTGCCAGCAGCCTTCAGCGGGGGAGCACAGATACGCAGTATTTT | TRBV7-9 | TRBD2 | 15 | TRBJ2-3 | .
CASSGDRVPSYEQYF | TGTGCCAGCAGCGGAGACCGCGTCCCCTCCTACGAGCAGTACTTC | TRBV7-9 | . | 15 | TRBJ2-7 | .
CASSRAGLAGADTQYF | TGTGCCAGCAGCCGCGCGGGACTAGCGGGAGCAGATACGCAGTATTTT | TRBV14 | TRBD2 | 16 | TRBJ2-3 | .
CSARPPSGSGNEQFF | TGCAGTGCTAGGCCCCCTAGCGGGAGTGGAAATGAGCAGTTCTTC | TRBV20-1 | TRBD2 | 15 | TRBJ2-1 | many
CASSVAERTGELFF | TGTGCCAGCAGTGTGGCGGAGAGGACCGGGGAGCTGTTTTTT | TRBV6-1 | . | 14 | TRBJ2-2 | .
CASSPAIGDYYGYTF | TGCGCCAGCAGCCCAGCCATTGGGGACTACTATGGCTACACCTTC | TRBV4-3 | . | 15 | TRBJ1-2 | .
CASSPRTGYFYGYTF | TGTGCCAGCAGTCCCCGGACAGGGTACTTCTATGGCTACACCTTC | TRBV12-3/TRBV12-4 | TRBD1 | 15 | TRBJ1-2 | few
CASTLTGTSGRGHEQFF | TGTGCCAGCACCCTAACCGGGACTAGCGGGAGAGGGCATGAGCAGTTCTTC | TRBV11-2 | TRBD2 | 17 | TRBJ2-1 | .
CASSLAEGANYGYTF | TGCGCCAGCAGCTTGGCCGAGGGAGCTAACTATGGCTACACCTTC | TRBV5-1 | . | 15 | TRBJ1-2 | few
CASTRQSTSSYEQYF | TGTGCCAGCACCAGACAGTCAACGAGCTCCTACGAGCAGTACTTC | TRBV6-1 | . | 15 | TRBJ2-7 | many
CASSFTTGDDPMNTEAFF | TGTGCCAGCAGCTTCACCACAGGGGATGATCCCATGAACACTGAAGCTTTCTTT | TRBV7-6 | TRBD1 | 18 | TRBJ1-1 | few
CASSLHGATQYF | TGTGCCAGCAGCTTGCATGGGGCTACGCAGTATTTT | TRBV7-2 | . | 12 | TRBJ2-3 | many
CASSPDVWGQASGNTIYF | TGTGCCAGCAGCCCTGACGTTTGGGGACAGGCCTCTGGAAACACCATATATTTT | TRBV7-8 | TRBD1 | 18 | TRBJ1-3 | few
CAWSVPGTGGEKLFF | TGTGCCTGGAGTGTACCCGGGACAGGGGGAGAAAAACTGTTTTTT | TRBV30 | TRBD1 | 15 | TRBJ1-4 | many
CASSLAGNEQFF | TGTGCCAGCAGCCTCGCGGGGAATGAGCAGTTCTTC | TRBV5-1 | . | 12 | TRBJ2-1 | many
CASSPVWEGGDPYNSPLHF | TGTGCCAGCAGCCCGGTGTGGGAGGGAGGAGACCCCTATAATTCACCCCTCCACTTT | TRBV12-3/TRBV12-4 | . | 19 | TRBJ1-6 | many
CASSLVGHDEKLFF | TGTGCCAGCAGCTTAGTGGGACACGATGAAAAACTGTTTTTT | TRBV7-9 | . | 14 | TRBJ1-4 | many
CAWTTDGTYEQYF | TGTGCCTGGACGACGGACGGAACGTACGAGCAGTACTTC | TRBV30 | . | 13 | TRBJ2-7 | many